Sequencing of this TCR beta chain was carried out in a study of T-cell reconstitution after alpha-beta-depleted transplantation in children. Unique molecular identifiers were incorporated during preparation of the TCRbeta library. Via MiXCR, TCRdb re-called the PCR reads, giving one row per CDR3 protein. The sample has 500,000 to 600,000 distinct CDR3 sequences, 30% to 35% seen once. Germline loops: CDR1 SGHNT, CDR2 YYREEE (reference sequence). J gave up 2 bases and V 4 bases, and 8 bases lay outside the gene matches. The CDR3 length is 15 residues. The chain couples TRBV5-4 to TRBJ1-1, with 7 bases aligning to TRBD1. This clonotype was sampled from a human donor who donated a stem cell graft to a child with aplastic anemia. Material: PBMCs from the stem cell graft donor, obtained from the stem cell graft. For the CDR3, the DNA is TGTGCCAGCAGCCGGGGGACAGAGAAAAACACTGAAGCTTTCTTT. It specifies CASSRGTEKNTEAFF.